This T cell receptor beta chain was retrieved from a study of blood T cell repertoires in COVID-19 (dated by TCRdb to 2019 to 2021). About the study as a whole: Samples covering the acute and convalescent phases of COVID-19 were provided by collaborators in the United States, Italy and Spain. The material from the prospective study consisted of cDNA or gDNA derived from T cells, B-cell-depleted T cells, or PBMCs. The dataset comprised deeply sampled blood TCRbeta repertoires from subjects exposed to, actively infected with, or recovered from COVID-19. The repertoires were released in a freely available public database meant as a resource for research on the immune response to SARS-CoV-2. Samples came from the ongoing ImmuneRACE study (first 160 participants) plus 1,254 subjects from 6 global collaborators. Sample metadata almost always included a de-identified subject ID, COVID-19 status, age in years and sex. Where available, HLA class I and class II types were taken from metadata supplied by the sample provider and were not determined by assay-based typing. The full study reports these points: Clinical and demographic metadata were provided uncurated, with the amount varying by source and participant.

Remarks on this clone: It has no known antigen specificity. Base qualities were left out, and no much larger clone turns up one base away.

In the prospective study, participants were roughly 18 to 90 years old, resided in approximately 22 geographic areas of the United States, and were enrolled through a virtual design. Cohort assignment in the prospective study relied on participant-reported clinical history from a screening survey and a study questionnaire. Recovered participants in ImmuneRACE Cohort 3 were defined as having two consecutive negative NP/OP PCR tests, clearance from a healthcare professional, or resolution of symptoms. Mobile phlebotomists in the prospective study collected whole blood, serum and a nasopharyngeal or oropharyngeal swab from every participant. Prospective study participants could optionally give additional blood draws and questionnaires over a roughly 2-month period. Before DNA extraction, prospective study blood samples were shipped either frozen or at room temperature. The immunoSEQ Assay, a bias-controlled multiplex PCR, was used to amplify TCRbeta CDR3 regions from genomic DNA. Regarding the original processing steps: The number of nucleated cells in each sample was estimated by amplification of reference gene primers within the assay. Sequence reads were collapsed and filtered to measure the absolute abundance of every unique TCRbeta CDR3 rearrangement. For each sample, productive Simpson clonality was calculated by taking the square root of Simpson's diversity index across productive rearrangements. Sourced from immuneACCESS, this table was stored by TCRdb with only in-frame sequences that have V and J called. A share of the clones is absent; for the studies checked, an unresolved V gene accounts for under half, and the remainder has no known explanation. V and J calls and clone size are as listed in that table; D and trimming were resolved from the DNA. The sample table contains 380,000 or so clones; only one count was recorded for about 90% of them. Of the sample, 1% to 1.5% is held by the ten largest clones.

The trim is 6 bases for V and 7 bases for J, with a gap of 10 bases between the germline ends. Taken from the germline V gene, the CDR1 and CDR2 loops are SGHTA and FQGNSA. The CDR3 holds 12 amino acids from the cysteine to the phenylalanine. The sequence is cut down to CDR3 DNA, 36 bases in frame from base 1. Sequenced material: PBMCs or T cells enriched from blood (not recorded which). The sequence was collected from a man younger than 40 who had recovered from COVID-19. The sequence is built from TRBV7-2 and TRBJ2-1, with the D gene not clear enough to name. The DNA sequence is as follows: TGTGCCAGCAGTCCCGGGTTAAATGAGCAGTTCTTC. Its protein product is CASSPGLNEQFF.